This TCR beta chain was identified in a study of post-analysis software for immune sequencing data. General study results and limits: Same-batch samples co-clustered strongly by F measure. When patients were compared with controls, about 5 TRBV segments were more frequent, TRBV5-6, TRBV5-1 and TRBV20-1 among them.

V lost 5 bases and J lost 8; bases outside the gene matches: 14. This CDR3 has 15 residues. CDR1 is SEHNR and CDR2 is FQNEAQ in the germline V gene (reference sequence). Researchers reported that TCR beta cDNA libraries carried unique molecular identifiers. A single record per CDR3 protein comes from TCRdb applying MiXCR to the PCR reads. The sample lists 250,000 to 300,000 distinct CDR3 sequences, 36% occurring once. This clonotype has only a few counts. What it binds is unknown. The sequence derives from a girl between 5 and 17 years old with multiple sclerosis. Sample: blood. This chain joins TRBV7-9 and TRBJ1-2; 7 bases line up with TRBD1. The CDR3 spells CASSAPGQRKGGYTF. DNA for the CDR3: TGTGCCAGCAGCGCACCGGGACAGAGAAAGGGCGGCTACACCTTC.